The 26 T cell receptor beta chains below were found in one sample sequenced in a study of blood T cell repertoires in COVID-19. Sequencing used immunoSEQ multiplex PCR; TCRdb keeps in-frame clones, though not all of them. The sample gives about 52,000 clones, about 83% of which show up once; about 7.3% is in the top ten. The specimen sequenced was peripheral blood. These TCRs come from a man in his 70s with active COVID-19.

V and J are TRBV5-1 and TRBJ2-2, with D maybe TRBD1 (6 bases). The CDR3 is made up of 16 amino acids. Trimming shortened V by 2 bases and J by 0 bases, and 11 bases separated the two germline ends. Germline values: CDR1 SGHRS, CDR2 YFSETQ. The CDR3 loop reads CASSFSGTTNTGELFF. CDR3 sequence (DNA): TGCGCCAGCAGCTTTTCCGGGACAACGAACACCGGGGAGCTGTTTTTT.

The V and J genes are TRBV6-2 or TRBV6-3 and TRBJ2-6; D not resolved. Germline V gene sequence: CDR1 MNHEY, CDR2 SVGEGT. Deletions cut 8 bases from V and 2 bases from J, with 10 bases between. The CDR3 length is 14 residues. The CDR3 loop is CASGPRAGANVLTF. The CDR3 nucleotides read TGTGCCAGCGGCCCGCGTGCTGGGGCCAACGTCCTGACTTTC.

The J gene is TRBJ2-2, the V gene TRBV29-1; 7 bases are a match to TRBD1. V was clipped by 6 bases and J by 3 bases; unmatched bases: 4. Germline CDR1 is SQVTM and CDR2 is ANQGSEA. This CDR3 has 13 amino acids. The CDR3 reads CSVLDRDTGELFF. For the CDR3, the DNA is TGCAGCGTCCTTGACAGGGACACCGGGGAGCTGTTTTTT.

This sequence joins TRBV28 and TRBJ2-1, with 8 bases that match TRBD2. Germline V CDR1 and CDR2: MDHEN, SYDVKM. Trimming cost V 8 bases and J 5 bases; bases outside gene matches: 5. CDR3 length: 13 residues. The CDR3 nucleotides are TGTGCCAGCTCGGGGGGGCAGAACAATGAGCAGTTCTTC. Residues: CASSGGQNNEQFF.

The V gene is TRBV7-9, the J gene TRBJ1-4; D is unresolved. From germline, CDR1 is SEHNR and CDR2 FQNEAQ (reference sequence). V was cut by 3 bases and J by 8 bases, with 4 bases left in between. The CDR3 runs to 11 residues. In DNA, the CDR3 is TGTGCCAGCAGCTTCGGGGAAAAACTGTTTTTT. It specifies CASSFGEKLFF.

The rearrangement links TRBV5-1 to TRBJ2-2; D is ambiguous. The CDR3 runs to 15 residues. Germline CDR1 reads SGHRS; CDR2 reads YFSETQ. Trimming shortened V by 4 bases and J by 1 base, and 11 bases separated the two germline ends. CDR3 sequence reads: CASSPVWRNTGELFF. DNA for the CDR3: TGCGCCAGCAGCCCCGTCTGGAGGAACACCGGGGAGCTGTTTTTT. The full variable domain, completed using reference TRBV5-1 and TRBJ2-2, is KAGVTQTPRYLIKTRGQQVTLSCSPISGHRSVSWYQQTPGQGLQFLFEYFSETQRNKGNFPGRFSGRQFSNSRSEMNVSTLELGDSALYLCASSPVWRNTGELFFGEGSRLTVL.

The rearrangement links TRBV12-3 or TRBV12-4 to TRBJ1-1, with a weak D call TRBD1 (5 bases). The CDR3 consists of 13 residues. Trimming shortened V by 10 bases and J by 0 bases, and 12 bases separated the two germline ends. This chain's CDR3 is CATERQMNTEAFF. In DNA, the CDR3 is TGTGCCACAGAACGACAGATGAACACTGAAGCTTTCTTT.

The table lists this clone with a count of one. CDR3 sequence reads: CAWSGGGTEAFF. CDR3 DNA sequence: TGTGCCTGGAGCGGGGGGGGAACTGAAGCTTTCTTT. This chain uses TRBV30 with TRBJ1-1; possible D gene TRBD1, 5 bases. The CDR3 is made up of 12 amino acids. Germline values: CDR1 GTSNPN, CDR2 SVGIG (reference sequence). The ends were cut back, 3 bases at V and 5 bases at J, with 10 bases in the middle. Together with reference TRBV30 and TRBJ1-1, the CDR3 gives the full variable domain: SQTIHQWPATLVQPVGSPLSLECTVEGTSNPNLYWYRQAAGRGLQLLFYSVGIGQISSEVPQNLSASRPQDRQFILSSKKLLLSDSGFYLCAWSGGGTEAFFGQGTRLTVV.

The V call is TRBV2, the J call TRBJ1-5, with 7 bases lining up with TRBD1. Trimming cost V 0 bases and J 7 bases; bases outside gene matches: 6. The CDR3 is made up of 15 amino acids. Germline loops: CDR1 SNHLY, CDR2 FYNNEI. CDR3 in DNA: TGTGCCAGCAGTGAAGCAGGGGGCTTCGGGCAGCCCCAGCATTTT. The encoded protein is CASSEAGGFGQPQHF.

The chain recombines TRBV9 with TRBJ2-1, with 13 bases that match TRBD2. The V and J ends lost 3 bases and 6 bases, in that order; junction bases with no gene match: 3. This CDR3 comprises 15 residues. CDR1 is SGDLS and CDR2 is YYNGEE in the germline V gene. The CDR3: CASSAWTSGGNEQFF. CDR3 DNA: TGTGCCAGCAGCGCGTGGACTAGCGGGGGCAATGAGCAGTTCTTC.

The rearrangement uses TRBV7-9 and TRBJ1-3; D may be TRBD1 (6 bases). V lost 5 bases, J lost 0 bases, and 11 bases lay in between. Germline CDR1 reads SEHNR; CDR2 reads FQNEAQ (reference sequence). The CDR3 loop spans 15 amino acids. This CDR3 is CASSDTDSSGNTIYF. The DNA of the CDR3 is TGTGCCAGCAGCGACACGGACAGCTCTGGAAACACCATATATTTT.

This chain uses TRBV5-6 with TRBJ2-7; the D gene is possibly TRBD2 (5 bases). Germline lookup yields CDR1 SGHDT and CDR2 YYEEEE. V was pared by 5 bases and J by 4 bases, with 10 bases between. This CDR3 has 12 residues. The DNA of the CDR3 is TGTGCCAGCAGAGGACTGGCATACGAGCAGTACTTC. The encoded protein is CASRGLAYEQYF.

This clone was seen more than once but under ten times. The chain carries TRBV7-9 and TRBJ1-5, with D possibly TRBD1 on 6 matching bases. Deletions cut 1 base from V and 2 bases from J, with 9 bases between. CDR1 and CDR2 from the germline V gene are SEHNR and FQNEAQ (reference sequence). The CDR3 consists of 15 residues. CDR3 in amino acids: CASSLGTAGNQPQHF. DNA of the CDR3: TGTGCCAGCAGCTTAGGGACAGCCGGCAATCAGCCCCAGCATTTT.

This chain connects TRBV9 to TRBJ2-3, with unresolved D. This CDR3 is 15 amino acids long. The germline V gene encodes CDR1 SGDLS and CDR2 YYNGEE. V was trimmed by 0 bases and J by 2 bases, leaving 10 bases between them. The CDR3 reads CASSVGLIYTDTQYF. The DNA of the CDR3 is TGTGCCAGCAGCGTAGGACTTATTTACACAGATACGCAGTATTTT.

This chain joins TRBV27 and TRBJ2-2; 15 nucleotides line up with TRBD2. V shed 6 bases, J shed 7 bases, and the junction held 6 bases outside the gene matches. The CDR3 covers 16 residues. Germline V CDR1 and CDR2: MNHEY, SMNVEV (reference sequence). The CDR3 is CASSTRTSGGGGELFF. In DNA form, the CDR3 reads TGTGCCAGCAGCACCCGGACTAGCGGGGGGGGCGGGGAGCTGTTTTTT.

The chain employs TRBV3-1 (or the pseudogene TRBV3-2) and TRBJ2-1; possible D gene TRBD1, 6 bases. The V gene's germline CDR1 is LGHDT and CDR2 YNNKEL (reference sequence). The CDR3 has 15 amino acids. Trimming stripped 3 bases from V and 0 bases from J, with 9 bases between. The CDR3 region has the DNA TGTGCCAGCAGCCACACAGGGAGCTCCTACAATGAGCAGTTCTTC. As protein: CASSHTGSSYNEQFF.

In the case of this clone: Compared with germline, one end of the junction differs, possibly owing to a read error. The rearrangement joins TRBV7-2 to TRBJ2-1, with 16 bases fitting TRBD2. CDR3 length: 17 amino acids. Per the germline V gene, CDR1 is SGHTA and CDR2 is FQGNSA. CDR3 protein: CASSEGTSGGDYSEQFF. The CDR3, as DNA: TGTGCCAGCAGCGAAGGGACTAGCGGGGGGGATTACAGTGAGCAGTTCTTC. The complete variable domain, with remaining parts taken from reference TRBV7-2 and TRBJ2-1, reads GAGVSQSPSNKVTEKGKDVELRCDPISGHTALYWYRQSLGQGLEFLIYFQGNSAPDKSGLPSDRFSAERTGGSVSTLTIQRTQQEDSAVYLCASSEGTSGGDYSEQFFGPGTRLTVL.

V gene TRBV7-9 combines with J gene TRBJ2-3; no definite D call. Germline V lookup: CDR1 SEHNR, CDR2 FQNEAQ (reference sequence). The CDR3 spans 13 residues. The germline V and J ends were trimmed by 6 bases and 5 bases, with 12 bases remaining between them. The CDR3: CASRAPLEDTQYF. The CDR3 DNA is TGTGCCAGCAGGGCTCCCCTAGAAGATACGCAGTATTTT.

The chain links TRBV4-3 to TRBJ1-4, with 7 nucleotides matching TRBD1. V lost 4 bases, J lost 4 bases, and 6 bases stayed unmatched. The CDR3 is 15 residues long. Germline V gene data show CDR1 as LGHNA and CDR2 as YSLEER. CDR3 protein: CASSPTGTVNEKLFF. The CDR3 nucleotides read TGCGCCAGCAGCCCAACCGGGACAGTTAATGAAAAACTGTTTTTT.

This clone has a single count. The rearrangement links TRBV4-3 to TRBJ2-7, with D tentatively TRBD2 (6 bases). V was shortened by 4 bases and J by 5 bases, with 18 bases between the two germline ends. Germline V lookup: CDR1 LGHNA, CDR2 YSLEER. The CDR3 is 15 residues long. The CDR3: CASSPRGWGDHEQYF. CDR3 nucleotide sequence: TGCGCCAGCAGCCCACGTGGATGGGGGGACCACGAGCAGTACTTC.

The V gene is TRBV19, the J gene TRBJ1-5; 8 bases are shared with TRBD1. J lost 4 bases, V lost 4 bases, and 9 bases had no gene match. This CDR3 region has 16 residues. Germline assignment: CDR1 LNHDA and CDR2 SQIVND (reference sequence). CDR3 sequence: CASSTSRTGWNQPQHF. For the CDR3, the DNA is TGTGCCAGTAGTACCTCCCGGACAGGGTGGAATCAGCCCCAGCATTTT.

This chain links TRBV18 with TRBJ1-5, with D possibly TRBD1 on 5 matching bases. The CDR3 has 16 residues. Germline-derived CDR1 and CDR2 are KGHSH and LQKENI. Deletions cut 3 bases from V and 4 bases from J, with 16 bases between. The chain's CDR3 is CASSPGGGGRNQPQHF. CDR3 bases: TGTGCCAGCTCACCGGGGGGGGGAGGAAGGAATCAGCCCCAGCATTTT.

A few counts support this clone. The rearrangement joins TRBV7-9 to TRBJ1-3, with 7 positions matching TRBD1. Germline V gene data show CDR1 as SEHNR and CDR2 as FQNEAQ (reference sequence). With 5 bases clipped from V and 0 bases from J, the junction kept 4 bases outside the gene matches. The CDR3 covers 15 residues. CDR3 amino acids: CASSPQGYSGNTIYF. The DNA of the CDR3 is TGTGCCAGCAGCCCACAGGGGTACTCTGGAAACACCATATATTTT. Using reference TRBV7-9 and TRBJ1-3 for the parts outside the CDR3, the full variable domain is DTGVSQNPRHKITKRGQNVTFRCDPISEHNRLYWYRQTLGQGPEFLTYFQNEAQLEKSRLLSDRFSAERPKGSFSTLEIQRTEQGDSAMYLCASSPQGYSGNTIYFGEGSWLTVV.

The V call is TRBV25-1, the J call TRBJ2-1; possible D gene TRBD1, 5 bases. V shed 5 bases and J shed 3 bases, with 14 bases lying between them. This CDR3 is 15 amino acids long. The germline CDR1 and CDR2 sequences are MGHDK and SYGVNS. CDR3 DNA sequence: TGTGCCAGCAGTCCTACAGGTCCTAACTACAATGAGCAGTTCTTC. Amino acid sequence: CASSPTGPNYNEQFF.

A single count supports this clone. Different DNA sequences within this sample yield the same CDR3. The genes are TRBV7-2 and TRBJ1-5; TRBD1 is a possible D gene (6 bases). Trimming shortened V by 0 bases and J by 2 bases, and 8 bases separated the two germline ends. This CDR3 is built from 15 residues. Germline CDR1 and CDR2: SGHTA and FQGNSA. CDR3 sequence reads: CASSLAGGGNQPQHF. The CDR3 nucleotides read TGTGCCAGCAGCTTAGCAGGGGGAGGCAATCAGCCCCAGCATTTT.

The chain carries TRBV20-1 and TRBJ1-1, with no clear D. The germline V gene has CDR1 DFQATT and CDR2 SNEGSKA (reference sequence). Trimming left V 3 bases short and J 10 bases short, with 12 bases between. This CDR3 is built from 11 residues. The CDR3 region is CSARSQAGAFF. The CDR3 region has the DNA TGCAGTGCTAGGAGCCAGGCAGGAGCTTTCTTT.